These 27 T cell receptor beta chains share one sample of origin, sequenced in a study of blood T cell repertoires in COVID-19. The table came from immunoSEQ multiplex PCR; TCRdb's copy has only in-frame clones and leaves some out. The data contain 200,000 to 300,000 clones, 80% to 90% of them singletons. The sequencing input was peripheral blood. The receptor set was obtained from a woman between 35 and 50 years old with acute or convalescent COVID-19.

The chain recombines TRBV6-6 with TRBJ1-1; D is ambiguous. The CDR3 covers 15 residues. Germline CDR1 is MNHNY and CDR2 is SVGAGI (reference sequence). With 7 bases removed from V and 0 bases from J, the gap between germline ends came to 15 bases. The CDR3 region has the DNA TGTGCCAGCATCGAAAGGAGGGAGATGAACACTGAAGCTTTCTTT. This sequence encodes CASIERREMNTEAFF.

Here the CDR3 DNA reads TGTGCCAGCATCCATGGGGGGGCTGGCTACAATGAGCAGTTCTTC. Protein sequence: CASIHGGAGYNEQFF. The V gene is TRBV27, the J gene TRBJ2-1, with D possibly being TRBD2 (7 bases). The length of the CDR3 is 15 residues. Per the germline V gene, CDR1 is MNHEY and CDR2 is SMNVEV (reference sequence). The germline V and J ends were trimmed by 7 bases and 3 bases, with 16 bases remaining between them.

The chain is built from TRBV25-1 and TRBJ1-2; no firm D call. Looked up from germline, CDR1 is MGHDK and CDR2 is SYGVNS. The CDR3 is 13 amino acids. The V end was cut by 5 bases, the J end by 8 bases, with 15 bases between. This chain's CDR3 is CASSPPGGGGYTF. In DNA, the CDR3 is TGTGCCAGCAGTCCACCGGGAGGAGGAGGCTACACCTTC.

The chain links TRBV18 to TRBJ2-3, with 8 bases identical to TRBD1. From germline, CDR1 is KGHSH and CDR2 LQKENI. After removal of 6 bases from V and 1 base from J, the junction contained 12 bases not matched to a gene. The CDR3 sequence is 17 residues long. CDR3 in amino acids: CASSRLQGGGGTDTQYF. The CDR3 coding sequence is TGTGCCAGCTCGCGATTACAGGGGGGCGGTGGCACAGATACGCAGTATTTT.

The chain employs TRBV19 and TRBJ2-7, with a possible D match to TRBD2 (6 bases). The CDR3 has 14 residues. The V gene lost 6 bases and the J gene lost 7 bases, with 19 bases spanning the gap. From germline, CDR1 is LNHDA and CDR2 SQIVND (reference sequence). The CDR3 coding sequence is TGTGCCAGTAGCCCTGGGGAGGCAGGGTGGGAGCAGTACGTC. Protein: CASSPGEAGWEQYV.

The chain combines TRBV19 with TRBJ2-1; 9 nucleotides align to TRBD2. Germline values: CDR1 LNHDA, CDR2 SQIVND (reference sequence). V dropped 9 bases and J dropped 5; count of bases not matched to a gene: 8. The length of the CDR3 is 14 residues. The CDR3: CASKFASGDNEQFF. The CDR3 DNA reads as TGTGCCAGCAAATTCGCTAGCGGGGACAATGAGCAGTTCTTC.

The V call is TRBV6-4, the J call TRBJ2-7; 7 bases agree with TRBD1. V lost 3 bases and J lost 5; bases outside the gene matches: 10. The CDR3 is made up of 15 amino acids. The germline gives CDR1 MRHNA, CDR2 SNTAGT. CDR3 DNA: TGTGCCAGCAGTGAGCCGTATCCAGGGGGTCACGAGCAGTACGTC. It yields the protein CASSEPYPGGHEQYV.

This chain uses TRBV27 with TRBJ1-2, with D perhaps matching TRBD1 (5 bases). Deletions cut 2 bases from V and 2 bases from J, with 15 bases between. This CDR3 region has 16 residues. The germline CDR1 and CDR2 sequences are MNHEY and SMNVEV (reference sequence). This CDR3 is CASSLLGGAGNYGYTF. The CDR3 coding sequence is TGTGCCAGCAGTTTACTGGGGGGTGCGGGGAACTATGGCTACACCTTC.

The V and J genes are TRBV3-1 (or the pseudogene TRBV3-2) and TRBJ1-1; TRBD1 matches at 7 bases. Germline CDR1 LGHDT, CDR2 YNNKEL (reference sequence). After removal of 3 bases from V and 10 bases from J, the junction contained 8 bases not matched to a gene. The CDR3 totals 13 residues. CDR3 sequence reads: CASSQSDRATAFF. The CDR3 nucleotides are TGTGCCAGCAGCCAGAGCGACAGGGCGACAGCTTTCTTT.

The sample holds a few counts of this clone. The chain is built from TRBV7-3 and TRBJ1-1; D is uncertain. Germline V gene data show CDR1 as SGHTA and CDR2 as FQGTGA. This CDR3 spans 14 amino acids. V was clipped by 2 bases and J by 3 bases, with 10 bases between them. DNA for the CDR3: TGTGCCAGCAGCTTAGTGGCCGCAGACACTGAAGCTTTCTTT. It encodes CASSLVAADTEAFF.

The chain recombines TRBV6-5 with TRBJ2-3; 8 bases are a match to TRBD1. The CDR3 is 15 amino acids. Trimming cost V 4 bases and J 4 bases; bases outside gene matches: 7. CDR1 is MNHEY and CDR2 is SVGAGI in the germline V gene. CDR3 DNA: TGTGCCAGCAGTTCCTCAGGGGGCGCGGCAGATACGCAGTATTTT. Protein sequence: CASSSSGGAADTQYF.

The J gene is TRBJ2-5, the V gene TRBV3-1 (or the pseudogene TRBV3-2), with 8 bases identical to TRBD2. With V trimmed by 0 bases and J by 3 bases, 15 bases remained unmatched. CDR1 and CDR2 (germline): LGHDT, YNNKEL (reference sequence). The CDR3 has 19 residues. Written as DNA, the CDR3 is TGTGCCAGCAGCCAAGAAATCCCGTTGGTAGCGGGGAGAAAAGAGACCCAGTACTTC. Encoded protein: CASSQEIPLVAGRKETQYF.

This sequence joins TRBV7-9 and TRBJ2-3; 16 bases are shared with TRBD2. Germline CDR1 reads SEHNR; CDR2 reads FQNEAQ (reference sequence). V was clipped by 1 base and J by 6 bases; unmatched bases: 4. This CDR3 spans 17 amino acids. CDR3 loop: CASSLGMGLAGGDTQYF. CDR3 nucleotide sequence: TGTGCCAGCAGCTTAGGGATGGGACTAGCGGGAGGGGATACGCAGTATTTT. Looking up the rest from reference TRBV7-9 and TRBJ2-3 gives the full variable domain: DTGVSQNPRHKITKRGQNVTFRCDPISEHNRLYWYRQTLGQGPEFLTYFQNEAQLEKSRLLSDRFSAERPKGSFSTLEIQRTEQGDSAMYLCASSLGMGLAGGDTQYFGPGTRLTVL.

V gene TRBV3-1 (or the pseudogene TRBV3-2) combines with J gene TRBJ1-1; 11 nucleotides agree with TRBD1. This CDR3 has 14 amino acids. Germline lookup yields CDR1 LGHDT and CDR2 YNNKEL (reference sequence). V trimming: 4 bases; J trimming: 8 bases; junction bases outside the gene matches: 6. The CDR3, as DNA: TGTGCCAGCAGCCCCGGACAGGGGGCGGGGGAAGCTTTCTTT. Protein sequence: CASSPGQGAGEAFF.

The chain uses TRBV3-1 (or the pseudogene TRBV3-2) and TRBJ2-1; unclear D gene. In germline, CDR1 is LGHDT, CDR2 YNNKEL (reference sequence). This CDR3 contains 20 residues. V lost 0 bases, J lost 0 bases, and 21 bases lay in between. CDR3 coding DNA: TGTGCCAGCAGCCAAGAAAAGAAACAGAATCCGGTTTTCTCCTACAATGAGCAGTTCTTC. This encodes CASSQEKKQNPVFSYNEQFF.

The gene calls are TRBV24-1 and TRBJ1-1; a weak D match, TRBD1 (6 bases). With 5 bases removed from V and 9 bases from J, the gap between germline ends came to 12 bases. The V gene's germline CDR1 is KGHDR and CDR2 SFDVKD. CDR3 length: 12 residues. CDR3 in amino acids: CATSATGWQAFF. The CDR3 coding sequence is TGTGCCACCAGTGCAACAGGGTGGCAAGCTTTCTTT.

V usage is TRBV11-2 and J usage is TRBJ2-7; 7 positions match TRBD1. The CDR3 runs to 12 residues. The germline V gene has CDR1 SGHAT and CDR2 FQNNGV. V lost 4 bases to trimming and J lost 7 bases; unmatched junction nucleotides: 4. CDR3 sequence: CASSWGQKEQYV. The CDR3 DNA is TGTGCCAGCAGCTGGGGACAGAAGGAGCAGTACGTC.

This chain uses TRBV10-3 with TRBJ2-6; D is unresolved. The germline V gene encodes CDR1 ENHRY and CDR2 SYGVKD. CDR3 size: 18 residues. Trimming shortened V by 6 bases and J by 0 bases, and 18 bases separated the two germline ends. CDR3 DNA: TGTGCCATCAGCGCCACCGGGTCCCTACTCTCTGGGGCCAACGTCCTGACTTTC. It encodes CAISATGSLLSGANVLTF.

The J gene is TRBJ2-7, the V gene TRBV5-6; a weak D match, TRBD2 (5 bases). The CDR3 spans 14 residues. Trimming removed 0 bases at V and 5 bases at J, with 12 bases between. CDR1 and CDR2 from the germline V gene are SGHDT and YYEEEE. CDR3 amino acids: CASSLGGNNNEQYV. The DNA for the CDR3 is TGTGCCAGCAGCTTGGGAGGGAACAACAACGAGCAGTACGTC.

The rearrangement links TRBV7-9 to TRBJ1-4; TRBD1 might be the D (6 bases). Trimming left V 1 base short and J 6 bases short, with 9 bases between. The CDR3 has 14 residues. Germline assignment: CDR1 SEHNR and CDR2 FQNEAQ (reference sequence). CDR3 sequence: CASSLGTVDEKLFF. CDR3 DNA sequence: TGTGCCAGCAGCTTAGGGACAGTCGATGAAAAACTGTTTTTT.

In its sample, this clone was seen once. The chain couples TRBV12-3 or TRBV12-4 to TRBJ1-3; D perhaps matches TRBD1 (5 bases). There are 13 residues in the CDR3. V lost 7 bases and J lost 8, with 15 bases in between. The CDR3 protein is CASTTWSGDTIYF. Here the CDR3 DNA reads TGTGCCAGCACCACTTGGTCGGGGGACACCATATATTTT.

J is TRBJ1-6 and V is TRBV4-2, with TRBD1 as a possible D gene (6 bases). There are 17 residues in the CDR3. Trimming cost V 4 bases and J 9 bases, with 22 bases left between them. CDR1 LGHNA and CDR2 YNFKEQ come from the germline V gene. The CDR3 is CASSRSSGQPSFSPLHF. CDR3 DNA sequence: TGTGCCAGCAGCCGATCCTCCGGACAGCCCTCTTTTTCACCCCTCCACTTT.

The rearrangement links TRBV25-1 to TRBJ1-3; D is possibly TRBD1 (6 bases). Germline loops: CDR1 MGHDK, CDR2 SYGVNS. The CDR3 is 14 residues long. V lost 10 bases, J lost 2 bases, and 15 bases lay in between. The CDR3 region is CATSRGAAGNTIYF. The CDR3 region has the DNA TGTGCCACTTCTCGGGGGGCGGCTGGAAACACCATATATTTT.

The genes are TRBV6-5 and TRBJ1-5, with a possible D match to TRBD1 (5 bases). Between the trimmed V and J ends, which lost 10 bases and 3 bases, there was a span of 19 bases. Germline CDR1 is MNHEY and CDR2 is SVGAGI. The CDR3 is 15 amino acids. CDR3 coding DNA: TGTGCCACCCTTAAAGGGGTGGGTCTCAATCAGCCCCAGCATTTT. Translation: CATLKGVGLNQPQHF.

The gene calls are TRBV5-6 and TRBJ1-1; 7 nucleotides line up with TRBD1. The junction had 7 bases not matched to a gene; V was cut back by 2 bases and J by 6 bases. From germline, CDR1 is SGHDT and CDR2 YYEEEE. There are 14 residues in the CDR3. CDR3 sequence reads: CASSLPGGWAEAFF. Here the CDR3 DNA reads TGTGCCAGCAGCTTACCAGGGGGGTGGGCTGAAGCTTTCTTT.

The chain is built from TRBV18 and TRBJ1-1; D gene ambiguous. CDR3 length equals 15 residues. V was clipped by 1 base and J by 1 base, with 10 bases between them. The V gene's germline CDR1 is KGHSH and CDR2 LQKENI. CDR3 residues: CASSPRKEQNTEAFF. CDR3 sequence (DNA): TGTGCCAGCTCACCACGGAAGGAGCAGAACACTGAAGCTTTCTTT.

V usage is TRBV10-1 and J usage is TRBJ2-5; 7 bases are a match to TRBD1. The J segment lost 5 bases and the V segment lost 5 bases, leaving 11 bases of the junction unmatched. The CDR3 runs 15 residues. Germline V CDR1 and CDR2: WNHNN, SYGVQD (reference sequence). CDR3 protein: CASSPDTGESETQYF. For the CDR3, the DNA is TGCGCCAGCAGTCCCGACACAGGGGAGAGCGAGACCCAGTACTTC.